A selection of T cell receptor beta chains follows, all from one sample in a study of beta chain features in type 1 diabetes. Measured with immunoSEQ multiplex PCR; TCRdb has only the in-frame clones, and not every one. The table includes under 90,000 clones, roughly 31% detected once. What was sequenced was stem cell memory CD4+ T cells from blood. The receptors shown here come from a woman under 30 in good health. The CDR3 runs from the conserved cysteine through the conserved F or W. The D gene is left open where the match is weak. Size is omitted from some rows. Given values are once, few, many or a class for expanded clones.

j_call v_call d_call clone_size cdr3_aa cdr3_nt
TRBJ2-5 TRBV4-1 TRBD2 - CASSQDPVAGGPYNQYF TGCGCCAGCAGCCAAGATCCAGTAGCGGGAGGGCCGTATAACCAGTACTTC
TRBJ1-3 TRBV7-8 - - CASSLAVSSGNTIYF TGTGCCAGCAGCTTAGCAGTGAGCTCTGGAAACACCATATATTTT
TRBJ1-1 TRBV10-2 TRBD1 - CASSTTGPNTEAFF TGCGCCAGCAGTACGACAGGGCCCAACACTGAAGCTTTCTTT
TRBJ2-5 TRBV7-9 - - CASSLTGERQETQYF TGTGCCAGCAGCTTGACAGGAGAACGCCAAGAGACCCAGTACTTC
TRBJ2-5 TRBV4-1 - - CASSRGGAAQETQYF TGCGCCAGCAGCCGTGGGGGGGCAGCACAAGAGACCCAGTACTTC
TRBJ2-6 TRBV7-6 - - CASSLGRSVSGANVLTF TGTGCCAGCAGCTTAGGGCGAAGCGTCTCTGGGGCCAACGTCCTGACTTTC
TRBJ2-7 TRBV7-9 - - CASSLDIIYEQYF TGTGCCAGCAGCTTAGACATAATCTACGAGCAGTACTTC
TRBJ1-1 TRBV18 - few CASSPEGTEAFF TGTGCCAGCTCCCCGGAGGGCACTGAAGCTTTCTTT
TRBJ2-7 TRBV4-1 - - CASRPAAGYEQYF TGCGCCAGCAGACCAGCAGCCGGGTACGAGCAGTACTTC
TRBJ2-7 TRBV6-5 TRBD2 - CASEAGVSYEQYF TGTGCCAGCGAGGCGGGAGTGTCCTACGAGCAGTACTTC
TRBJ1-1 TRBV5-1 - few CASRGTGNTEAFF TGCGCCAGCAGGGGTACAGGGAACACTGAAGCTTTCTTT
TRBJ1-4 TRBV2 - - CASSGEGTGSEKLFF TGTGCCAGCAGTGGGGAAGGAACTGGGAGTGAAAAACTGTTTTTT
TRBJ1-2 TRBV11-3 TRBD1 once CASSSSGRGDGYTF TGTGCCAGCAGCTCCTCCGGCAGGGGGGATGGCTACACCTTC
TRBJ2-3 TRBV5-5 - few CASSSEADTQYF TGTGCCAGCAGCTCTGAGGCCGATACGCAGTATTTT
TRBJ2-5 TRBV5-1 TRBD2 - CASSPGGTDQETQYF TGCGCCAGCAGCCCGGGGGGGACGGATCAAGAGACCCAGTACTTC
TRBJ2-2 TRBV7-3 TRBD1 - CASSSQGYTGELFF TGTGCCAGCAGCTCACAGGGGTACACCGGGGAGCTGTTTTTT
TRBJ2-3 TRBV29-1 - few CSVNLGSGADTQYF TGCAGCGTTAATCTGGGTTCCGGGGCAGATACGCAGTATTTT
TRBJ1-3 TRBV5-1 - - CASSQNIARSGNTIYF TGCGCCAGCAGCCAGAACATAGCCCGCTCTGGAAACACCATATATTTT
TRBJ1-6 TRBV2 - - CASSEEGLSLNSPLHF TGTGCCAGCAGTGAAGAGGGGCTCAGTCTTAATTCACCCCTCCACTTT
TRBJ2-7 TRBV6-1 TRBD2 few CASSEGGGAYEQYF TGTGCCAGCAGTGAAGGGGGGGGAGCCTACGAGCAGTACTTC
TRBJ2-2 TRBV18 TRBD1 few CASSPNAGGVTGELFF TGTGCCAGCTCACCTAACGCAGGGGGAGTCACCGGGGAGCTGTTTTTT
TRBJ2-5 TRBV7-2 TRBD2 - CASSFVVAGGSETQYF TGTGCCAGCAGCTTCGTAGTAGCGGGGGGGTCAGAGACCCAGTACTTC
TRBJ2-7 TRBV7-2 TRBD1 - CASSLATRGFYEQYF TGTGCCAGCAGCTTAGCTACCAGGGGGTTCTACGAGCAGTACTTC
TRBJ2-1 TRBV19 TRBD1 - CASSARDRVNEQFF TGTGCCAGTAGTGCCCGGGACAGGGTCAATGAGCAGTTCTTC
TRBJ1-2 TRBV7-8 - - CASSPNYRTPPLNYGYTF TGTGCCAGCAGCCCTAATTACAGGACACCACCTCTTAACTATGGCTACACCTTC
TRBJ2-2 TRBV2 TRBD2 - CASGTNLGELFF TGTGCCAGCGGGACTAACCTCGGGGAGCTGTTTTTT
TRBJ1-1 TRBV18 - few CASSGYVEPNTEAFF TGTGCCAGCTCAGGTTACGTGGAGCCGAACACTGAAGCTTTCTTT
TRBJ2-7 TRBV30 TRBD1 - CAWSRTGVGEQYF TGTGCCTGGAGTAGGACAGGGGTAGGAGAGCAGTACTTC
TRBJ2-5 TRBV7-2 TRBD1 - CASSYRTGTGGVAQYF TGTGCCAGCAGCTACCGCACCGGGACAGGGGGGGTGGCCCAGTACTTC
TRBJ2-1 TRBV10-3 TRBD2 - CAIKKGLAGDNEQFF TGTGCCATCAAGAAGGGACTAGCGGGAGACAATGAGCAGTTCTTC
TRBJ1-2 TRBV7-9 TRBD1 few CASSFQPGQGNYGYTF TGTGCCAGCAGCTTCCAACCGGGACAGGGAAACTATGGCTACACCTTC
TRBJ2-3 TRBV5-1 - once CASSLARLVLGTDTQYF TGCGCCAGCAGCTTGGCCCGACTAGTTTTGGGCACAGATACACAGTATTTT
TRBJ2-2 TRBV30 TRBD2 - CAWKPGLAGVSGELFF TGTGCCTGGAAACCGGGACTAGCGGGAGTCTCCGGGGAGCTGTTTTTT
TRBJ2-3 TRBV29-1 TRBD2 few CSVERASGRDTQYF TGCAGCGTTGAACGGGCTAGCGGGAGGGATACGCAGTATTTT
TRBJ1-2 TRBV19 - - CATRPTWKDGYTF TGTGCCACCCGACCGACTTGGAAGGATGGCTACACCTTC
TRBJ1-1 TRBV5-6 - - CASFPVSGTEAFF TGTGCCAGTTTCCCCGTATCGGGCACTGAAGCTTTCTTT
TRBJ2-1 TRBV7-9 - few CASASTGSYNEQFF TGTGCCAGCGCTTCGACTGGCTCCTACAATGAGCAGTTCTTC
TRBJ2-7 TRBV10-1 - - CASSALRSQTFHEQYF TGCGCCAGCAGTGCCCTAAGAAGCCAGACATTCCACGAGCAGTACTTC
TRBJ1-1 TRBV6-1 - few CASPSRVNTEAFF TGTGCCAGCCCCTCGAGAGTAAACACTGAAGCTTTCTTT
TRBJ2-1 TRBV10-2 TRBD2 few CASRVATSGGEQFF TGCGCCAGCAGGGTGGCGACTAGCGGTGGTGAGCAGTTCTTC
TRBJ1-2 TRBV25-1 - - CASSDAGNYGYTF TGTGCCAGCAGTGATGCAGGGAACTATGGCTACACCTTC
TRBJ2-3 TRBV10-2 TRBD2 - CASSKRESSDTQYF TGCGCCAGCAGTAAGCGGGAGAGTTCAGATACGCAGTATTTT
TRBJ2-3 TRBV4-2 TRBD2 - CASRPGTSGGTDTQYF TGTGCCAGCAGACCCGGGACTAGCGGGGGCACAGATACGCAGTATTTT
TRBJ2-3 TRBV6-6 TRBD2 few CASSYSGLGDTQYF TGTGCCAGCAGTTACTCTGGACTAGGGGATACGCAGTATTTT
TRBJ2-5 TRBV4-1 TRBD2 once CASSQGHAGVGQETQYF TGCGCCAGCAGCCAAGGTCATGCGGGAGTGGGCCAAGAGACCCAGTACTTC
TRBJ2-5 TRBV5-1 - few CASSSTGQETQYF TGCGCCAGCAGCTCGACGGGCCAAGAGACCCAGTACTTC
TRBJ1-1 TRBV19 - - CATSPRAGRTEAFF TGTGCCACCTCCCCTCGGGCGGGTCGGACTGAAGCTTTCTTT
TRBJ2-5 TRBV9 - - CASSADSSSQETQYF TGTGCCAGCAGCGCCGATTCAAGTAGTCAAGAGACCCAGTACTTC
TRBJ2-5 TRBV5-1 TRBD2 few CASSLGLAGDQETQYF TGCGCCAGCAGCTTGGGGTTAGCGGGGGACCAAGAGACCCAGTACTTC
TRBJ2-2 TRBV7-2 - - CASKGGGELFF TGTGCCAGCAAAGGGGGCGGGGAGCTGTTTTTT
TRBJ2-7 TRBV5-1 - few CASSLATVAYEQYF TGCGCCAGCAGCTTGGCTACGGTGGCCTACGAGCAGTACTTC
TRBJ1-2 TRBV30 TRBD1 - CAWSLPGQGNYGYTF TGTGCCTGGAGTCTCCCGGGACAGGGGAACTATGGCTACACCTTC
TRBJ2-2 TRBV11-1 TRBD2 - CASSLGAGTAGELFF TGTGCCAGCAGCCTAGGAGCGGGAACGGCCGGGGAGCTGTTTTTT
TRBJ1-2 TRBV6-6 - - CASSYSANLNYGYTF TGTGCCAGCAGTTACTCGGCAAACCTCAACTATGGCTACACCTTC
TRBJ2-1 TRBV4-1 - - CASSQELVSRREQFF TGCGCCAGCAGCCAAGAGCTAGTATCGCGGAGGGAGCAGTTCTTC
TRBJ1-2 TRBV7-2 - few CASTSTGYGYTF TGTGCCAGCACCTCAACAGGGTATGGCTACACCTTC
TRBJ2-6 TRBV6-6 TRBD1 - CASSDRGSGANVLTF TGTGCCAGCAGTGACAGGGGCTCTGGGGCCAACGTCCTGACTTTC
TRBJ1-5 TRBV19 TRBD1 - CASSPGGWSNQPQHF TGTGCCAGTTCCCCAGGGGGCTGGAGCAATCAGCCCCAGCATTTT
TRBJ2-7 TRBV5-1 - - CASSEQGSSSYEQYF TGCGCCAGCAGCGAACAGGGTTCAAGCTCCTACGAGCAGTACTTC
TRBJ1-1 TRBV2 - few CASSVQGGTEAFF TGTGCCAGCAGTGTTCAGGGAGGGACTGAAGCTTTCTTT